These T cell receptor beta chains were read from a single sample in a study of blood T cell repertoires in COVID-19. Assay: immunoSEQ multiplex PCR; the TCRdb copy retains only in-frame clones and omits some. The data show under 250,000 clones, about 79% seen once. The sequencing sample was made of peripheral blood. The receptor source for this set is a man between 50 and 59 years old with active or convalescent COVID-19. Each CDR3 is given with its conserved first and last residue. The D gene is left open where the match is weak. The size entry is marked missing in some rows and otherwise reads once, few, many or a size class.

V	size	J	length	D	DNA	CDR3
TRBV2	-	TRBJ2-7	13	-	TGTGCCAGCTCCGGGATGGGATCCTACGAGCAGTACTTC	CASSGMGSYEQYF
TRBV5-4	once	TRBJ2-4	15	-	TGTGCCAGCAGCCCTGACTCAGTAGCCAAAAACATTCAGTACTTC	CASSPDSVAKNIQYF
TRBV28	-	TRBJ2-5	16	TRBD1	TGTGCCAGCAGTGATCATCCGGGACAGGGCTTGGAGACCCAGTACTTC	CASSDHPGQGLETQYF
TRBV27	-	TRBJ2-5	14	-	TGTGCCAGGGAGAGACCCAAAGCACAAGAGACCCAGTACTTC	CARERPKAQETQYF
TRBV5-1	-	TRBJ2-1	15	TRBD2	TGCGCCAGCAGCTTGGAGGGCGGGAGTTATAGTGAGCAGTTCTTC	CASSLEGGSYSEQFF
TRBV10-3	-	TRBJ1-1	15	-	TGTGCCATCAGCGACATTTATAGGGGGAACACTGAAGCTTTCTTT	CAISDIYRGNTEAFF
TRBV19	-	TRBJ2-1	16	TRBD2	TGTGCCAGTAGTACCTATCCTAGCGGAACCTACAATGAGCAGTTCTTC	CASSTYPSGTYNEQFF
TRBV10-3	-	TRBJ2-5	14	-	TGTGCCCCAGATAGCTCGGACCGGGGGGAGACCCAGTACTTC	CAPDSSDRGETQYF
TRBV18	-	TRBJ1-2	16	TRBD1	TGTGCCAGCTCACCACCCAGCCAGGGGGCGTCGAGTGGCTACACCTTC	CASSPPSQGASSGYTF
TRBV7-2	-	TRBJ1-2	15	TRBD1	TGTGCCAGCAGCTTAGCTCGGGACAGGCTTGCTGGCTACACCTTC	CASSLARDRLAGYTF
TRBV18	-	TRBJ1-5	15	-	TGTGCCAGCTCACCAGAGGGACAAAACAATCAGCCCCAGCATTTT	CASSPEGQNNQPQHF
TRBV7-6	-	TRBJ1-3	15	TRBD1	TGTGCCAGCAGCTTAGTGACAGGGACGGGAAACACCATATATTTT	CASSLVTGTGNTIYF
TRBV4-3	few	TRBJ1-2	15	-	TGCGCCAGCAGCCACGAAACGGCGGGGGTAAAGGGCTACACCTTC	CASSHETAGVKGYTF
TRBV2	-	TRBJ2-3	18	TRBD2	TGTGCCAGCAGTGGCAGTCAGCGGGGGGGCTTCGGCACAGATACGCAGTATTTT	CASSGSQRGGFGTDTQYF
TRBV25-1	-	TRBJ1-3	15	-	TGTGCCAGCAGTCCCTACAGGGAGCCGGGAAACACCATATATTTT	CASSPYREPGNTIYF
TRBV6-2/TRBV6-3	-	TRBJ1-4	13	-	TGTGCCAGCAGTTACCGAGGAGATGGAAAACTGTTTTTT	CASSYRGDGKLFF
TRBV6-5	-	TRBJ1-4	15	-	TGTGCCGTGCTCGGAGAACCCGTCCCCTCTGAAAAACTGTTTTTT	CAVLGEPVPSEKLFF
TRBV27	-	TRBJ2-1	19	TRBD2	TGTGCCAGCAGTTTAAGGGGGTGGCTAGCGGGAGGACACTACAATGAGCAGTTCTTC	CASSLRGWLAGGHYNEQFF
TRBV9	-	TRBJ2-2	14	TRBD1	TGTGCCAGCAGCGGACAGGGTTCGGCCGGGGAGCTGTTTTTT	CASSGQGSAGELFF
TRBV6-6	-	TRBJ1-2	10	-	TGTGCCAGCAGTAGGGAGAGGTTAACCTTC	CASSRERLTF
TRBV6-5	-	TRBJ1-1	12	-	TGTGCCAGCTTAAGAGGGTACGGTGAAGCTTTCTTT	CASLRGYGEAFF
TRBV19	-	TRBJ1-1	12	-	TGTGCCAGTAGTGGAGTACGGACTGAAGCTTTCTTT	CASSGVRTEAFF
TRBV4-2	-	TRBJ1-4	15	-	TGTGCCAGCAGCCAAGCCTCGGCGTCCAGGGAAAAACTGTTTTTT	CASSQASASREKLFF
TRBV19	-	TRBJ2-1	17	TRBD2	TGTGCCAGTAGTATACAGGCCGGACTAGCGGCCTACAATGAGCAGTTCTTC	CASSIQAGLAAYNEQFF
TRBV25-1	-	TRBJ2-1	13	-	TGTGCCAGCAGTGATCCGGGGATGAATGAGCAGTTCTTC	CASSDPGMNEQFF
TRBV19	-	TRBJ2-6	13	-	TGTGCCAGTACCACTTCTGGGGCCAACGTCCTGACTTTC	CASTTSGANVLTF
TRBV5-4	-	TRBJ1-1	15	TRBD1	TGTGCCAGCAGCTTGGCGGACAGGGGGAACACTGAAGCTTTCTTT	CASSLADRGNTEAFF
TRBV5-4	-	TRBJ2-7	16	TRBD2	TGTGCCAGCAGCCTCCCGACCGGGACTACCAACTACGAGCAGTACTTC	CASSLPTGTTNYEQYF
TRBV27	-	TRBJ2-7	20	TRBD2	TGTGCCAGCAGCCGCCAACTGACTAGCCCGAACATGGGGGACTCCTACGAGCAGTACTTC	CASSRQLTSPNMGDSYEQYF
TRBV5-1	-	TRBJ2-1	15	TRBD1	TGCGCCAGCAGCTTACAGGGGCGAGAGTACAATGAGCAGTTCTTC	CASSLQGREYNEQFF
TRBV2	-	TRBJ2-2	16	-	TGTGCCAGCAGGGTCACAGGGGGGGCGGACACCGGGGAGCTGTTTTTT	CASRVTGGADTGELFF
TRBV7-8	-	TRBJ1-5	16	-	TGTGCCAGCAGCTTAAGGGCCGACAGGAGCAATCAGCCCCAGCATTTT	CASSLRADRSNQPQHF
TRBV11-3	-	TRBJ2-1	15	TRBD2	TGTGCCAGCAGCGTTAGCGGGGGGGCCGCAAATGAGCAGTTCTTC	CASSVSGGAANEQFF
TRBV19	-	TRBJ2-5	14	-	TGTGCCAGTAGTAAGCAGGGCAAGGCGGAGACCCAGTACTTC	CASSKQGKAETQYF
TRBV11-1	-	TRBJ2-3	14	-	TGTGCCAGCAGTCTCAGGACAGCACCAGATACGCAGTATTTT	CASSLRTAPDTQYF
TRBV11-3	-	TRBJ1-1	19	TRBD1	TGTGCCAGCAGCACCCGACAGGGGAACACTGGGGGTTCCCCGCGGAGGGTTTTCTTT	CASSTRQGNTGGSPRRVFF
TRBV28	-	TRBJ2-1	16	TRBD2	TGTGCCAGCAGTTTATGGGCTAGCGGGGGTTATAATGAGCAGTTCTTC	CASSLWASGGYNEQFF
TRBV24-1	-	TRBJ2-2	17	-	TGTGCCACCAGTGATTTGGGCGGGGGCGCGGACACCGGGGAGCTGTTTTTT	CATSDLGGGADTGELFF
TRBV10-3	-	TRBJ1-5	14	-	TGTGCCATCAGTGAGTCGGGGGGGGGTCAGCCCCAGCATTTT	CAISESGGGQPQHF
TRBV2	-	TRBJ2-1	16	-	TGTGCCAGCAGTGAAGAGGGGGCTAGCGGGCGCCCAAAGCAGTTCTTC	CASSEEGASGRPKQFF
TRBV5-4	once	TRBJ1-1	14	TRBD1	TGTGCCAGCAGCATACAGGGGGCGGGATCTGAAGCTTTCTTT	CASSIQGAGSEAFF
TRBV27	-	TRBJ2-5	15	-	TGTGCCAGCAGCCCGGGACACTTAAACCAAGAGACCCAGTACTTC	CASSPGHLNQETQYF
TRBV4-3	-	TRBJ2-2	16	-	TGCGCCAGCAGCCAAGGTTACAGGGCGGACACCGGGGAGCTGTTTTTT	CASSQGYRADTGELFF
TRBV6-2/TRBV6-3	-	TRBJ1-1	15	-	TGTGCCAGCAGTTCTCCTCAACAGGGCACAATTGAAGCTTTCTTT	CASSSPQQGTIEAFF
TRBV4-1	-	TRBJ1-2	16	-	TGCGCCAGCAGCCTCCTCGGGGGATATTCTGGCGATGGCTACACCTTC	CASSLLGGYSGDGYTF
TRBV7-9	-	TRBJ1-2	15	-	TGTGCCAGCAGCTCGGGCGGGACCTGGGACTATGGCTACACCTTC	CASSSGGTWDYGYTF
TRBV5-8	-	TRBJ1-2	16	TRBD1	TGTGCCAGCAGCTCTACAGGGGGCGCCGCCCCTGTTGGCTACACCTTC	CASSSTGGAAPVGYTF